These 15 T cell receptor beta chains share one sample of origin, sequenced in a study of T cell clonality in common variable immunodeficiency. TCRdb keeps only in-frame clones here, not all; method: immunoSEQ multiplex PCR. The sample yields about 35,000 clones, without any singletons. The sequenced sample was peripheral blood mononuclear cells. Receptors were obtained from a person aged 18 to 75 in good health.

This clone has a count of ten or more. The read ends 3 residues early relative to the CDR3; the germline J gene fills the gap. The chain links TRBV5-1 to TRBJ2-3; D is undetermined. The CDR3 covers 14 residues. CDR1 and CDR2 (germline): SGHRS, YFSETQ. V lost 1 base to trimming and J lost 2 bases, with 8 bases between them. The CDR3 reads CASSLLGDTDTQYF. The CDR3 DNA, read in part, is TGCGCCAGCAGCTTGCTGGGCGACACAGATACG.

This clone was recorded at least ten times. The CDR3 is cut off 3 residues early in the read; its end comes from the germline J gene. This chain connects TRBV2 to TRBJ1-2; no definite D call. CDR3 length: 15 residues. The germline CDR1 and CDR2 sequences are SNHLY and FYNNEI. V was pared by 3 bases and J by 4 bases, with 15 bases between. The CDR3 is CASSERAPSGYGYTF. The DNA read from the CDR3 is TGTGCCAGCAGTGAGAGGGCCCCTAGCGGCTATGGC.

Ten or more counts support this clone. The read ends 3 residues early relative to the CDR3; the germline J gene fills the gap. The chain has TRBV5-6 and TRBJ1-5; possibly TRBD1 for D (6 bases). Germline CDR1 SGHDT, CDR2 YYEEEE. V lost 1 base and J lost 6, with 11 bases in between. This CDR3 contains 14 residues. CDR3 bases read: TGTGCCAGCAGCTTGTTTGGCAGGGGTCAGCCC. Translation gives CASSLFGRGQP. The entire CDR3 sequence reads CASSLFGRGQPQHF.

This clone came up many times. The CDR3 end falls 3 residues outside the read, so it is completed with the germline J gene. The gene calls are TRBV2 and TRBJ1-2; no clear D gene. Germline V gives CDR1 SNHLY, CDR2 FYNNEI. Trimming removed 6 bases at V and 2 bases at J, with 16 bases between. CDR3 length equals 15 residues. CDR3 bases read: TGTGCCAGCAGAAAACAAGATTTAGGGAACTATGGC. Encoded protein: CASRKQDLGNYG. The entire CDR3 reads CASRKQDLGNYGYTF. The full variable domain, with the rest looked up from reference TRBV2 and TRBJ1-2, is EPEVTQTPSHQVTQMGQEVILRCVPISNHLYFYWYRQILGQKVEFLVSFYNNEISEKSEIFDDQFSVERPDGSNFTLKIRSTKLEDSAMYFCASRKQDLGNYGYTFGSGTRLTVV.

This clone was recorded at least ten times. From the germline J gene comes the end of the CDR3, since the read stops 3 residues before it. The V gene is TRBV19, the J gene TRBJ2-6, with 12 bases identical to TRBD1. After removal of 5 bases from V and 1 base from J, the junction contained 3 bases not matched to a gene. There are 17 residues in the CDR3. Per the germline V gene, CDR1 is LNHDA and CDR2 is SQIVND (reference sequence). The CDR3 sequence is CASSRGQGASGANVLTF. The CDR3 DNA, read in part, is TGTGCCAGTAGTCGGGGACAGGGGGCGTCTGGGGCCAACGTC.

This clone was recorded at least ten times. The read is 3 residues too short to cover the CDR3 end, so that end is filled in from the germline J gene. The chain uses TRBV7-2 and TRBJ1-1; D gene unclear. The V end lost 1 base, the J end lost 5 bases, and 5 bases lay between the germline ends. Germline assignment: CDR1 SGHTA and CDR2 FQGNSA. The CDR3 runs to 12 residues. CDR3 loop: CASSLGRTEAFF. The CDR3 DNA, read in part, is TGTGCCAGCAGCTTAGGCCGGACTGAA.

This clone was found many times. The read comes to an end 3 residues before the CDR3 does, leaving the germline J gene to fill in the end. The rearrangement uses TRBV2 and TRBJ2-1, with TRBD2 identical over 7 bases. J was trimmed by 9 bases and V by 5 bases; bases with no gene match: 7. The CDR3 covers 13 residues. From germline, CDR1 is SNHLY and CDR2 FYNNEI. This CDR3 is CASSSGTRGEQFF. CDR3 bases read: TGTGCCAGCAGTAGCGGGACCCGGGGTGAG.

This clone was observed at least ten times. The sequenced CDR3 bases are TGTGCCAGTAGTATGGTAGCTGGATACGAG. It yields the protein CASSMVAGYE. From start to end, the CDR3 is CASSMVAGYEQYF. The J gene is TRBJ2-7, the V gene TRBV19; D unresolved. Sequencing ends 3 residues short of the CDR3 end; the germline J gene provides the rest. V was pared by 3 bases and J by 4 bases, with 10 bases between. The CDR3 is made up of 13 amino acids. Germline V lookup: CDR1 LNHDA, CDR2 SQIVND (reference sequence). The entire variable domain, with the rest obtained from reference TRBV19 and TRBJ2-7, is as follows: DGGITQSPKYLFRKEGQNVTLSCEQNLNHDAMYWYRQDPGQGLRLIYYSQIVNDFQKGDIAEGYSVSREKKESFPLTVTSAQKNPTAFYLCASSMVAGYEQYFGPGTRLTVT.

This clone was seen many times. The read finishes 3 residues shy of the CDR3 end, and the germline J gene is used to complete it. The chain combines TRBV30 with TRBJ2-2; 9 positions match TRBD2. The CDR3 is 16 residues long. The ends lost 3 bases at V and 3 bases at J; junction bases unmatched: 8. The germline gives CDR1 GTSNPN, CDR2 SVGIG (reference sequence). The DNA read from the CDR3 is TGTGCCTGGAGGTCGAGCGGGAGGACTTACACCGGGGAG. Protein sequence: CAWRSSGRTYTGE. Given in full, the CDR3 is CAWRSSGRTYTGELFF.

This clone came up many times. CDR3 DNA, as far as it was read: TGCAGTGCTAGTGGACAGTTAAGCAATCAGCCC. Translation: CSASGQLSNQP. The whole CDR3 sequence reads CSASGQLSNQPQHF. This chain uses TRBV20-1 with TRBJ1-5, with a tentative D call TRBD1 (6 bases). The read stops 3 residues short of the end of the CDR3; the missing end is completed from the germline J gene. This CDR3 contains 14 residues. The germline CDR1 and CDR2 sequences are DFQATT and SNEGSKA (reference sequence). V dropped 3 bases and J dropped 1 base, with 10 bases sitting between them.

This clone has ten or more counts. Coverage ceases 3 residues before the CDR3 finishes, and the germline J gene fills in the end. The chain links TRBV2 to TRBJ2-2; 9 positions match TRBD2. The CDR3 has 14 amino acids. With V trimmed by 4 bases and J by 5 bases, 2 bases remained unmatched. CDR1 and CDR2 from the germline V gene are SNHLY and FYNNEI. CDR3 bases read: TGTGCCAGCAGTGGAGGACTAGCGACCGGGGAG. Translating gives CASSGGLATGE. The entire CDR3 protein reads CASSGGLATGELFF. Supplemented by reference TRBV2 and TRBJ2-2, the full variable domain reads EPEVTQTPSHQVTQMGQEVILRCVPISNHLYFYWYRQILGQKVEFLVSFYNNEISEKSEIFDDQFSVERPDGSNFTLKIRSTKLEDSAMYFCASSGGLATGELFFGEGSRLTVL.

In its sample, this clone was seen many times. The CDR3 end lies 3 residues beyond the end of the read and is filled in from the germline J gene. This chain uses TRBV14 with TRBJ2-2, with 9 positions matching TRBD2. The CDR3 is 15 residues long. Per germline, CDR1 SGHDN and CDR2 FVKESK. Trimming at V came to 4 bases and at J to 5 bases, leaving 5 bases not matched to a gene. The CDR3 sequence: CASSRGSGRTGELFF. CDR3 bases read: TGTGCCAGCAGCCGGGGTAGCGGGAGAACCGGGGAG. Based on the CDR3 plus reference TRBV14 and TRBJ2-2, the full variable domain is EAGVTQFPSHSVIEKGQTVTLRCDPISGHDNLYWYRRVMGKEIKFLLHFVKESKQDESGMPNNRFLAERTGGTYSTLKVQPAELEDSGVYFCASSRGSGRTGELFFGEGSRLTVL.

This clone was recorded many times. The CDR3 DNA, read in part, is TGTGCCAGCTCACCGGCGGGAGGGCTGAGCTCCTACGAG. Encoded protein: CASSPAGGLSSYE. The CDR3, in full, reads CASSPAGGLSSYEQYF. The genes are TRBV18 and TRBJ2-7; TRBD2 aligns across 9 bases. Sequencing ends 3 residues short of the CDR3 end; the germline J gene provides the rest. J lost 0 bases, V lost 3 bases, and 6 bases had no gene match. This CDR3 is built from 16 residues. Germline V gene data show CDR1 as KGHSH and CDR2 as LQKENI.

In its sample, this clone was seen many times. The read stops 3 residues short of the end of the CDR3; the missing end is completed from the germline J gene. The chain couples TRBV4-2 to TRBJ1-2; 8 nucleotides align to TRBD1. Germline values: CDR1 LGHNA, CDR2 YNFKEQ. CDR3 length equals 13 residues. CDR3 DNA, as far as it was read: TGTGCCAGCAGAAACAGGGGGGCGTTGGGC. Its translation is CASRNRGALG. The full CDR3 is CASRNRGALGYTF.

As for this clone: The read gets to within 3 residues of the CDR3 end, and the germline J gene fills in the rest. The chain couples TRBV11-2 to TRBJ2-7; TRBD1 matches at 10 bases. Germline V lookup: CDR1 SGHAT, CDR2 FQNNGV. The CDR3 consists of 14 residues. With V trimmed by 5 bases and J by 4 bases, 5 bases remained unmatched. Incomplete CDR3 DNA: TGTGCCAGCAGCAACCCGGGACAGGGGTACGAG. It codes for CASSNPGQGYE. The full CDR3 reads CASSNPGQGYEQYF. Together with reference TRBV11-2 and TRBJ2-7, the CDR3 gives the full variable domain: EAGVAQSPRYKIIEKRQSVAFWCNPISGHATLYWYQQILGQGPKLLIQFQNNGVVDDSQLPKDRFSAERLKGVDSTLKIQPAKLEDSAVYLCASSNPGQGYEQYFGPGTRLTVT.